A selection of T cell receptor beta chains follows, all from one sample in a study of T cell responses to AZD1222 COVID-19 vaccine. Sequencing was performed with immunoSEQ multiplex PCR; in TCRdb, only in-frame clones are kept and a portion is missing. The table includes about 92,000 clones, over 75% detected once. The source material was peripheral blood, sampled on day 0 of AZD1222 vaccination. All receptors derive from an adult in good health. Each CDR3 is given with its conserved first and last residue. Fields, in order: V gene, CDR3 protein.

v_call: TRBV19; cdr3_aa: CASSMDPRQPQHF
v_call: TRBV7-2; cdr3_aa: CASSPLVLGGGTYNEQFF
v_call: TRBV10-2; cdr3_aa: CASRAHSLADTDTQYF
v_call: TRBV10-1; cdr3_aa: CASSEAGREDEQYF
v_call: TRBV30; cdr3_aa: CAWNQGESGNTIYF
v_call: TRBV30; cdr3_aa: CAWTPAAGGPNEQFF
v_call: TRBV27; cdr3_aa: CASKNTGGSNQPQHF
v_call: TRBV15; cdr3_aa: CATRLGESSYEQYF
v_call: TRBV19; cdr3_aa: CASSSTDRAPYEQYF
v_call: TRBV11-2; cdr3_aa: CASSRRGSGANVLTF
v_call: TRBV6-5; cdr3_aa: CASSHRRSYEQYF
v_call: TRBV6-5; cdr3_aa: CASRSGLVLVNEQFF
v_call: TRBV12-5; cdr3_aa: CASGLGSLLDTQYF
v_call: TRBV7-9; cdr3_aa: CASSLNTGELFF
v_call: TRBV28; cdr3_aa: CASITPGQGTYEQYF
v_call: TRBV15; cdr3_aa: CATSTGGGEGGYTF
v_call: TRBV30; cdr3_aa: CAWSRGLNQPQHF
v_call: TRBV6-5; cdr3_aa: CASSSWGGRNEQFF
v_call: TRBV27; cdr3_aa: CASSRTYSYEQYF
v_call: TRBV10-2; cdr3_aa: CASSRAGYYGYTF
v_call: TRBV7-2; cdr3_aa: CASSPTSTSGGYEQYF
v_call: TRBV5-1; cdr3_aa: CASSLGQGPYTEAFF
v_call: TRBV3-1/TRBV3-2; cdr3_aa: CASSHGRGGYTF
v_call: TRBV6-4; cdr3_aa: CASSATGGGTEAFF
v_call: TRBV7-2; cdr3_aa: CASRSGTMSYEQYF
v_call: TRBV6-5; cdr3_aa: CASSPTRRDTEAFF
v_call: TRBV30; cdr3_aa: CAWSRGGNTQYF
v_call: TRBV3-1/TRBV3-2; cdr3_aa: CASSQGHIGNTIYF
v_call: TRBV7-9; cdr3_aa: CASSLAGSQNSPLHF
v_call: TRBV30; cdr3_aa: CAWRRQTGGGNTIYF
v_call: TRBV30; cdr3_aa: CAWTQGAGETQYF
v_call: TRBV7-6; cdr3_aa: CASSRAGSYGYTF
v_call: TRBV5-5; cdr3_aa: CASSLEQISYNEQFF
v_call: TRBV6-6; cdr3_aa: CASSPLDRSLLQETQYF
v_call: TRBV12-5; cdr3_aa: CASGPGGQNTEAFF
v_call: TRBV6-2/TRBV6-3; cdr3_aa: CASSYSSYEQYF
v_call: TRBV28; cdr3_aa: CASGSSAGDRYEQYF
v_call: TRBV28; cdr3_aa: CASSLPQGNADTQYF
v_call: TRBV5-1; cdr3_aa: CASSSGNSYEQYF
v_call: TRBV2; cdr3_aa: CASKIPVATGELFF
v_call: TRBV7-9; cdr3_aa: CASSLYGGASSYEQYF
v_call: TRBV9; cdr3_aa: CASSVPTDRANGRQYF
v_call: TRBV29-1; cdr3_aa: CSVEGRGGMDNEQFF
v_call: TRBV11-2; cdr3_aa: CASRGTGLYEQYF
v_call: TRBV11-2; cdr3_aa: CASSLWYEQFF
v_call: TRBV11-2; cdr3_aa: CASSFRQGAFETQYF
v_call: TRBV1; cdr3_aa: CTSSQEFLEQYF
v_call: TRBV6-6; cdr3_aa: CASRRRSGTDTQYF
v_call: TRBV28; cdr3_aa: CASSMGLSSYEQYF
v_call: TRBV5-3; cdr3_aa: CARSCFSGPNRDTQYF
v_call: TRBV28; cdr3_aa: CASSPYRDREQYF
v_call: TRBV7-2; cdr3_aa: CASSFLLSTDTQYF
v_call: TRBV28; cdr3_aa: CASSPRHRAPYEQYF
v_call: TRBV15; cdr3_aa: CATSRDQGGLAERQTQYF